This T cell receptor beta chain derives from a study of cytomegalovirus exposure and HLA in healthy donors. Study observations and caveats: Most TCRs appeared rarely, but some public TCRs recurred in many donors. Confirmation was obtained in vitro that a few CMV-associated chains are specific for CMV antigens.

This clone was picked up one time. Its specificity is unknown. The V and J ends lost 10 bases and 0 bases, in that order; junction bases with no gene match: 8. The CDR3 is 14 amino acids. Germline CDR1 and CDR2: MNHEY and SMNVEV (reference sequence). PCR involved 60 Vbeta and 13 Jbeta primers. Generated by immunoSEQ multiplex PCR, the TCRdb table keeps only in-frame clones and is missing some. The sample includes roughly 120,000 clones, about three quarters of them seen just once. The J gene is TRBJ2-5, the V gene TRBV27; TRBD1 aligns across 7 bases. The clonotype originates from a woman in her twenties or thirties in good health and CMV-seropositive. The sequenced sample consisted of PBMCs. The CDR3 here is CATKYTGDQETQYF. In nucleotides, the CDR3 is TGTGCCACCAAATACACAGGGGACCAAGAGACCCAGTACTTC.